Each of the 22 T cell receptor beta chains below was sequenced from the same sample in a study of cytomegalovirus exposure and HLA in healthy donors. PCR amplification relied on 60 Vbeta primers (plus 13 Jbeta primers). The table came from immunoSEQ multiplex PCR; TCRdb's copy has only in-frame clones and leaves some out. The sample shows 100,000 to 150,000 clones, approximately 74% of them seen only once. The specimen was PBMCs. Receptor source: a male donor in good health and CMV-seronegative.

This clone was seen a handful of times. In the same sample, other DNA sequences code for this CDR3. V and J are TRBV29-1 and TRBJ1-1, with TRBD1 identical over 8 bases. This CDR3 spans 13 amino acids. The trim removed 7 bases at V and 4 bases at J, leaving 8 bases unmatched. The germline V gene encodes CDR1 SQVTM and CDR2 ANQGSEA. The CDR3 spells CSARTGRVTEAFF. CDR3 sequence (DNA): TGCAGCGCTAGGACAGGGAGGGTCACTGAAGCTTTCTTT.

The gene calls are TRBV9 and TRBJ1-4, with 11 positions matching TRBD1. The V gene's germline CDR1 is SGDLS and CDR2 YYNGEE. J gave up 4 bases and V 2 bases, and 7 bases lay outside the gene matches. This CDR3 is 17 amino acids long. In nucleotides, the CDR3 is TGTGCCAGCAGCGTTGGACAGGGGGCGCTGGGTAATGAAAAACTGTTTTTT. Amino acids: CASSVGQGALGNEKLFF.

The rearrangement links TRBV25-1 to TRBJ2-6, with D perhaps matching TRBD1 (6 bases). Looked up from germline, CDR1 is MGHDK and CDR2 is SYGVNS. This CDR3 is built from 17 residues. V was pared by 2 bases and J by 3 bases, with 14 bases between. The CDR3 region has the DNA TGTGCCAGCAGTGAAGACAGGCCGGCATTTGGGGCCAACGTCCTGACTTTC. Translated, it gives CASSEDRPAFGANVLTF.

On this clone itself: Sequence at one end of the junction differs from germline and may be a read error. The chain recombines TRBV7-9 with TRBJ2-1; 7 positions match TRBD1. The CDR3 is 15 amino acids. Per germline, CDR1 SEHNR and CDR2 FQNEAQ (reference sequence). The CDR3 region has the DNA TGTTCCAGCAGCCCGCCGGGACAGTCCTACAATGAGCAGTTCTTC. Protein: CSSSPPGQSYNEQFF.

The chain combines TRBV19 with TRBJ2-7; TRBD1 aligns across 12 bases. The ends lost 5 bases at V and 5 bases at J; junction bases unmatched: 13. Per germline, CDR1 LNHDA and CDR2 SQIVND (reference sequence). The CDR3 loop spans 17 amino acids. CDR3 residues: CASSDRDRGRKNNEQYF. The CDR3 region has the DNA TGTGCCAGTAGTGACCGGGACAGGGGGCGGAAGAACAACGAGCAGTACTTC. Full variable domain (outside the CDR3, taken from reference TRBV19 and TRBJ2-7): DGGITQSPKYLFRKEGQNVTLSCEQNLNHDAMYWYRQDPGQGLRLIYYSQIVNDFQKGDIAEGYSVSREKKESFPLTVTSAQKNPTAFYLCASSDRDRGRKNNEQYFGPGTRLTVT.

The chain joins TRBV9 to TRBJ2-5; 9 bases agree with TRBD2. The CDR3 runs 16 residues. From germline, CDR1 is SGDLS and CDR2 YYNGEE. Unmatched junction bases numbered 5, after V lost 0 bases and J lost 2 bases. Written as DNA, the CDR3 is TGTGCCAGCAGCGTAGGGGCTAGCGGGGATCAAGAGACCCAGTACTTC. Translation: CASSVGASGDQETQYF.

In the case of this clone: At one end the junction does not follow the germline gene, possibly because of a read error. The rearrangement uses TRBV4-2 and TRBJ1-4; 8 nucleotides line up with TRBD1. Looked up from germline, CDR1 is LGHNA and CDR2 is YNFKEQ. CDR3 length: 13 amino acids. The DNA for the CDR3 is TGTGCCAGCAGCCAAGATCCGTCCGCAGGGGGCACTTTT. Translated, it gives CASSQDPSAGGTF.

This clone was seen just once. This same CDR3 is encoded by further DNA sequences in the sample. The chain recombines TRBV27 with TRBJ1-1, with D maybe TRBD1 (6 bases). Germline assignment: CDR1 MNHEY and CDR2 SMNVEV (reference sequence). V lost 6 bases to trimming and J lost 5 bases, with 16 bases between them. The CDR3 length is 14 residues. The CDR3 DNA follows: TGTGCCAGCAGCAGTCGGGGGCGGGAGACTGAAGCTTTCTTT. Translating gives CASSSRGRETEAFF.

With regard to this clone: Other nucleotide sequences in the sample specify the same CDR3. The rearrangement links TRBV7-9 to TRBJ1-1; D is undetermined. Germline V gene lookup returns CDR1 SEHNR and CDR2 FQNEAQ (reference sequence). V dropped 4 bases and J dropped 0 bases, with 18 bases sitting between them. CDR3 length equals 17 residues. This CDR3 reads CASSSPRADRLNTEAFF. CDR3 coding DNA: TGTGCCAGCAGCTCCCCGCGGGCCGATAGGCTGAACACTGAAGCTTTCTTT.

The sample holds a few counts of this clone. The genes are TRBV10-3 and TRBJ1-1; 8 bases match TRBD1. The germline CDR1 and CDR2 sequences are ENHRY and SYGVKD. The CDR3 totals 16 residues. Trimming removed 10 bases from V and 0 bases from J; junction bases left unmatched: 13. The CDR3: CATSRGTGGLNTEAFF. The CDR3 region has the DNA TGTGCCACAAGTAGGGGGACAGGTGGTTTGAACACTGAAGCTTTCTTT.

The chain uses TRBV27 and TRBJ1-4; 9 nucleotides match TRBD1. The CDR3 has 13 amino acids. The germline gives CDR1 MNHEY, CDR2 SMNVEV (reference sequence). J lost 8 bases, V lost 6 bases, and 4 bases had no gene match. In nucleotides, the CDR3 is TGTGCCAGCAGACAGGGGGCTCGGGAAAAACTGTTTTTT. Translation gives CASRQGAREKLFF.

The chain recombines TRBV30 with TRBJ1-2, with 7 bases identical to TRBD1. Germline assignment: CDR1 GTSNPN and CDR2 SVGIG (reference sequence). The V segment lost 6 bases and the J segment 7 bases; nucleotides outside the gene matches: 11. The CDR3 length is 13 residues. This CDR3 is CACSGQPSSGYTF. The CDR3 bases are TGTGCCTGTTCGGGACAGCCATCAAGTGGCTACACCTTC.

The chain couples TRBV28 to TRBJ2-4; the match to TRBD1 covers 8 bases. V lost 6 bases and J lost 3; bases outside the gene matches: 16. Germline V CDR1 and CDR2: MDHEN, SYDVKM. This CDR3 has 18 amino acids. The CDR3 reads CASSRLGQGATDKNIQYF. CDR3 coding DNA: TGTGCCAGCAGCCGACTTGGGCAGGGGGCTACGGACAAAAACATTCAGTACTTC.

DNA of the CDR3: TGTGCCAGCACCAGCTCCGGGACAGGGGTCGAAAAACTGTTTTTT. This gives the protein CASTSSGTGVEKLFF. This chain links TRBV28 with TRBJ1-4; TRBD1 matches 10 bases. J was trimmed by 8 bases and V by 7 bases; bases with no gene match: 10. CDR1 and CDR2 from the germline V gene are MDHEN and SYDVKM. CDR3 length: 15 residues. Filled out from reference TRBV28 and TRBJ1-4, the complete variable domain reads DVKVTQSSRYLVKRTGEKVFLECVQDMDHENMFWYRQDPGLGLRLIYFSYDVKMKEKGDIPEGYSVSREKKERFSLILESASTNQTSMYLCASTSSGTGVEKLFFGSGTQLSVL.

The chain is built from TRBV5-1 and TRBJ1-1; TRBD1 might be the D (5 bases). The CDR3 is 13 amino acids. Trimming took 4 bases from V and 9 from J, leaving 16 bases between them. CDR1 is SGHRS and CDR2 is YFSETQ in the germline V gene. The CDR3 sequence is CASSQMEGLKAFF. DNA of the CDR3: TGCGCCAGCAGCCAAATGGAGGGACTAAAAGCTTTCTTT.

This clone was found once. The chain recombines TRBV19 with TRBJ2-1; 9 bases are a match to TRBD2. Per the germline V gene, CDR1 is LNHDA and CDR2 is SQIVND (reference sequence). The CDR3 has 16 amino acids. The V segment lost 1 base and the J segment 6 bases; nucleotides outside the gene matches: 7. CDR3 sequence reads: CASSIGGGALRNEQFF. CDR3 DNA: TGTGCCAGTAGTATAGGCGGGGGGGCGTTACGCAATGAGCAGTTCTTC.

This clone was seen a few times. The rearrangement uses TRBV27 and TRBJ2-5; 8 bases match TRBD2. The CDR3 runs to 16 residues. Germline assignment: CDR1 MNHEY and CDR2 SMNVEV (reference sequence). The V gene end was trimmed by 8 bases and the J gene end by 5 bases; junction bases not matched to a gene: 16. This chain's CDR3 is CASYGRVAGLVETQYF. The DNA of the CDR3 is TGTGCCAGCTATGGTCGGGTAGCGGGGCTCGTGGAGACCCAGTACTTC.

V gene TRBV2 combines with J gene TRBJ2-7, with 15 bases aligning to TRBD2. V was clipped by 5 bases and J by 1 base; unmatched bases: 6. Germline CDR1 is SNHLY and CDR2 is FYNNEI. The CDR3 runs to 17 residues. In DNA, the CDR3 is TGTGCCAGCAGTATCCCGGGACTAGCGGGGGGTTCCTACGAGCAGTACTTC. Protein sequence: CASSIPGLAGGSYEQYF.

This rearrangement joins TRBV7-3 to TRBJ2-1; D gene ambiguous. Trimming left V 3 bases short and J 10 bases short, with 13 bases between. Germline values: CDR1 SGHTA, CDR2 FQGTGA. There are 13 residues in the CDR3. The CDR3 sequence is CASSFSQAKEQFF. CDR3 DNA sequence: TGTGCCAGCAGCTTTTCCCAGGCAAAGGAGCAGTTCTTC.

The chain joins TRBV28 to TRBJ2-5; 10 positions match TRBD2. The DNA end is more similar to TRBJ2-7, so the J call may be wrong. The CDR3 totals 14 residues. Germline V gene lookup returns CDR1 MDHEN and CDR2 SYDVKM. CDR3 region: CASRASGSSYEQYF. The CDR3 DNA follows: TGTGCCAGCAGAGCTAGCGGGAGCTCCTACGAGCAGTACTTC.

The chain carries TRBV4-1 and TRBJ1-4, with 7 bases aligning to TRBD1. The CDR3 consists of 14 residues. Unmatched junction bases numbered 6, after V lost 4 bases and J lost 7 bases. Germline-derived CDR1 and CDR2 are MGHRA and YSYEKL. In nucleotides, the CDR3 is TGCGCCAGCAGCCTTCAGGGGGTCGGTGAAAAACTGTTTTTT. Its translation: CASSLQGVGEKLFF.

This chain connects TRBV5-1 to TRBJ2-7, with D possibly being TRBD1 (6 bases). Trimming shortened V by 4 bases and J by 7 bases, and 18 bases separated the two germline ends. The CDR3 is 14 residues long. Germline V CDR1 and CDR2: SGHRS, YFSETQ. CDR3 sequence (DNA): TGCGCCAGCAGCCCGGAGACAGGAAGGGTTGAGCAGTACTTC. Encoded protein: CASSPETGRVEQYF.